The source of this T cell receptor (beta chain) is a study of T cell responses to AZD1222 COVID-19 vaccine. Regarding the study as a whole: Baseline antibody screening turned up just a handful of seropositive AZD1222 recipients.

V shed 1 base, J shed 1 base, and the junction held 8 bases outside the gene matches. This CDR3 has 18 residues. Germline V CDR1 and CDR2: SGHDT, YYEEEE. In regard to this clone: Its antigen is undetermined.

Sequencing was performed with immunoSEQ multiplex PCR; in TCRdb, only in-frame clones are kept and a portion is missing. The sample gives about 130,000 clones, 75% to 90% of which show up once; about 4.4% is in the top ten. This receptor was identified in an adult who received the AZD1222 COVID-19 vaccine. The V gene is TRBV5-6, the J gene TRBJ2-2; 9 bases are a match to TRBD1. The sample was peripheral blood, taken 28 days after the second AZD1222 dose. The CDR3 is CASSLPGLGQGNTGELFF. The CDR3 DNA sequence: TGTGCCAGCAGCTTGCCGGGTTTGGGACAGGGGAACACCGGGGAGCTGTTTTTT.